This T cell receptor beta chain appears in the sequencing data of a study of T-cell reconstitution after alpha-beta-depleted transplantation in children. General observations from the study: The authors attributed T-cell counts and diversity one year after transplant mostly to newly produced T cells. Elevated TCRbeta diversity at day 60 was traced, in some patients, to surviving recipient T cells and thymic progenitors. There were reportedly several hundred expanded graft clones from which alpha-beta T cells came about two months after transplant.

This clonotype was observed at least ten times. Its antigen is currently unknown. Library preparation (for TCRbeta) was performed with unique molecular identifiers. TCRdb fed the PCR reads into MiXCR, producing one record per CDR3 protein. The sample comprises 550,000 to 800,000 distinct CDR3 sequences, roughly 14% of which are singletons, and 0.79% rests with the top ten. V gave up 2 bases and J gave up 7 bases, with 12 bases separating them. The CDR3 is made up of 13 amino acids. The germline CDR1 and CDR2 sequences are SGHRS and YFSETQ. The sample was PBMCs, taken before TCRalphabeta/CD19-depleted stem cell transplant. The TCR was taken from a girl aged 2 to 10 with congenital amegakaryocytic thrombocytopenia, due to receive a stem cell transplant. The V and J genes are TRBV5-1 and TRBJ1-1; D unclear. This CDR3 is CASSFERPVEAFF. CDR3 coding DNA: TGCGCCAGCAGCTTCGAAAGACCCGTTGAAGCTTTCTTT.